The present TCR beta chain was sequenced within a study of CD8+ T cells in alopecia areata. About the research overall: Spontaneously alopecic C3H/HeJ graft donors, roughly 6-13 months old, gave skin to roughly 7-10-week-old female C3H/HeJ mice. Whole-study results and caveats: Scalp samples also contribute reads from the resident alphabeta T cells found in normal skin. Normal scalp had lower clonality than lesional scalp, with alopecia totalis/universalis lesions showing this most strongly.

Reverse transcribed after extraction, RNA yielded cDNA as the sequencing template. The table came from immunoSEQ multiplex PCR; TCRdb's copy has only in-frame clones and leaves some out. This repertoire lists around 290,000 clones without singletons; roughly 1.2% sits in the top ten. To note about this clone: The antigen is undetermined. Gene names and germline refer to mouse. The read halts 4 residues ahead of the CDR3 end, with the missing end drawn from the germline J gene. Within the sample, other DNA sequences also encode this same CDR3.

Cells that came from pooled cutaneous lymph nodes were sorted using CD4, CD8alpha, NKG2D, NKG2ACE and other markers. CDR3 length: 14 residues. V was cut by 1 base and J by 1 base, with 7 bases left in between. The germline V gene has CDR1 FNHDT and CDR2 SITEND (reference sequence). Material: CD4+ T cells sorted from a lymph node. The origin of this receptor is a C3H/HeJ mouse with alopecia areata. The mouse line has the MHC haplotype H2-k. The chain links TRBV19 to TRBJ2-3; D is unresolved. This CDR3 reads CASSIPVGAETLYF. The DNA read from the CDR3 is TGTGCCAGCAGTATACCAGTTGGTGCAGAA.